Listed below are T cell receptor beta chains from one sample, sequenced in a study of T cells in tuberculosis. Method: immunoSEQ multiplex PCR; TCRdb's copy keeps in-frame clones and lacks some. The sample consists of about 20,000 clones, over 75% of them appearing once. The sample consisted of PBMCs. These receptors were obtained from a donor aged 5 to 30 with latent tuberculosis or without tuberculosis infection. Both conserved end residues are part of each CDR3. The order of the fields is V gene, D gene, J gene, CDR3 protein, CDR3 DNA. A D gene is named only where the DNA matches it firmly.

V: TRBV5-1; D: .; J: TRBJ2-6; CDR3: CASSLQGLGSGANVLTF; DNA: TGCGCCAGCAGCTTGCAGGGGTTGGGGTCTGGGGCCAACGTCCTGACTTTC
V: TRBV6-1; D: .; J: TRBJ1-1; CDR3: CASTPGKFGAFF; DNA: TGTGCCAGCACCCCCGGGAAATTTGGGGCTTTCTTT
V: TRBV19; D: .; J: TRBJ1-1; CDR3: CASSIGLGGAGEAFF; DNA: TGTGCCAGTAGTATAGGGCTCGGGGGGGCCGGTGAAGCTTTCTTT
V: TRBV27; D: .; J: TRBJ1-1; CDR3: CASSRTVKTDTEAFF; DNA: TGTGCCAGCAGTCGAACGGTGAAGACAGACACTGAAGCTTTCTTT
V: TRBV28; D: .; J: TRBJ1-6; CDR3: CASSLVVSSYNSPLHF; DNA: TGTGCCAGCAGTTTAGTCGTGAGCTCCTATAATTCACCCCTCCACTTT
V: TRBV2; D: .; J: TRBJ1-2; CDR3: CASSELEAGGGGYTF; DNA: TGTGCCAGCAGTGAATTGGAGGCGGGGGGCGGAGGCTACACCTTC
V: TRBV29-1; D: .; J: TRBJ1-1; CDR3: CSVEYMNTEAFF; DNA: TGCAGCGTTGAATACATGAACACTGAAGCTTTCTTT
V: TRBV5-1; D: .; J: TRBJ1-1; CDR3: CASSLVGEGGTEAFF; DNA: TGCGCCAGCAGCTTGGTCGGGGAGGGCGGCACTGAAGCTTTCTTT
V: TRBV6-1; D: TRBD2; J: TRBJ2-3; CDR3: CASRSGGRTQYF; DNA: TGTGCCAGCAGAAGCGGGGGGCGAACGCAGTATTTT
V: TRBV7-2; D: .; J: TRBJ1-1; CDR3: CASSLIRQTNTEAFF; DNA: TGTGCCAGCAGCTTGATTCGACAGACTAACACTGAAGCTTTCTTT
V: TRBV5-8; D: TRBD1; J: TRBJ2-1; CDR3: CASSFYRDRGTYNEQFF; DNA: TGTGCCAGCAGCTTCTACCGGGACAGGGGAACCTACAATGAGCAGTTCTTC